The T cell receptor (beta chain) described here comes from a study of spatial heterogeneity in lung cancer. Study-level information: Detected beta-chain sequences consistently exceeded alpha-chain sequences. Findings of the study overall: Ubiquitous expanded tumor TCRs were seen in blood more at resection than at follow-up.

Individual TCR cDNA molecules each bore their own unique molecular identifier. MiXCR, run by TCRdb on the 5' RACE reads, gives a single entry per CDR3 protein. Found here are tens of thousands of distinct CDR3 sequences, about an eighth of them singletons; the top ten hold about 7.1%. In its sample, this clonotype was seen many times. Antigen: not known. There are 17 residues in the CDR3. Germline assignment: CDR1 WSHSY and CDR2 SAAADI. V shed 5 bases, J shed 0 bases, and the junction held 10 bases outside the gene matches. Documented time point: sample taken at primary tumor resection. Unsorted samples of tumor, nontumor lung or frozen PBMC had their whole RNA sequenced. A total of approximately 69 untreated early-stage non-small cell lung cancer patients served as donors.

The starting material was PBMCs, obtained at surgery. The gene calls are TRBV10-2 and TRBJ2-1; 7 nucleotides line up with TRBD2. The sequence came from a male donor with early-stage non-small cell lung cancer. Written as DNA, the CDR3 is TGCGCCAGCAGTCCTATCTCAAGCGGGACCTCCTACAATGAGCAGTTCTTC. Its protein product is CASSPISSGTSYNEQFF.